One sample yielded the 9 T cell receptor beta chains listed below, sequenced in a study of breast tumors, draining lymph nodes, adjacent tissues. Samples came from axillary lymph nodes draining the breast cancer. MiXCR was run by TCRdb on the multiplex PCR reads, yielding one entry per CDR3 protein. This sample has around 230,000 distinct CDR3 sequences, with under 35% found just once. Sequencing input: axillary lymph node tissue. These receptors were obtained from a female donor with breast cancer. Some clones in this sample may be carry-over from other donors' samples.

Details on this clonotype: Being one base from a much bigger clone, this may be a read error. The chain combines TRBV5-1 with TRBJ2-1, with D hard to call. CDR1 is SGHRS and CDR2 is YFSETQ in the germline V gene. The CDR3 loop spans 12 amino acids. CDR3: CAGSLNYNEQFF. Here the CDR3 DNA reads TGCGCCGGCAGCTTGAACTACAATGAGCAGTTCTTC.

This clonotype was seen at least ten times. This chain joins TRBV2 and TRBJ2-7; 7 bases fit TRBD1. This CDR3 has 12 residues. After removal of 5 bases from V and 3 bases from J, the junction contained 1 base not matched to a gene. Germline V CDR1 and CDR2: SNHLY, FYNNEI. The CDR3 protein is CASSRQGYEQYF. DNA for the CDR3: TGTGCCAGCAGTCGACAGGGCTACGAGCAGTACTTC.

On this clonotype itself: A much larger clone sits a single nucleotide away, making a read error possible. The chain employs TRBV19 and TRBJ2-5, with a weak D call TRBD1 (6 bases). This CDR3 is 16 amino acids long. V lost 5 bases and J lost 1, with 17 bases in between. The germline V gene encodes CDR1 LNHDA and CDR2 SQIVND (reference sequence). The CDR3 DNA follows: TGTGCCAGTAGTGCCGGGACACGAAGCCCCCAAGAGACCCAGTACTTC. Translating it yields CASSAGTRSPQETQYF.

The V call is TRBV15, the J call TRBJ2-5; 8 nucleotides align to TRBD1. The CDR3 sequence is 16 residues long. With V trimmed by 2 bases and J by 9 bases, 14 bases remained unmatched. Per the germline V gene, CDR1 is LNHNV and CDR2 is YYDKDF (reference sequence). The CDR3 bases are TGTGCCACCAGCAGACACTACGACAGGGGCCCTGGAGCCCAGTACTTC. Translation gives CATSRHYDRGPGAQYF.

This chain joins TRBV28 and TRBJ2-7; 9 bases are shared with TRBD2. The J segment lost 3 bases and the V segment lost 6 bases, leaving 6 bases of the junction unmatched. Germline CDR1 is MDHEN and CDR2 is SYDVKM. CDR3 length: 14 amino acids. CDR3 sequence reads: CASSGTSSIYEQYF. The CDR3 DNA follows: TGTGCCAGCAGCGGGACTAGCAGTATCTACGAGCAGTACTTC.

The rearrangement joins TRBV5-6 to TRBJ2-4; 7 nucleotides match TRBD1. The germline V gene has CDR1 SGHDT and CDR2 YYEEEE. The junction had 13 bases not matched to a gene; V was cut back by 5 bases and J by 5 bases. This CDR3 is built from 16 residues. The CDR3: CASSFRTGAYENIQYF. The CDR3 bases are TGTGCCAGCAGTTTTCGTACAGGGGCTTACGAAAACATTCAGTACTTC.

CDR3: CSLFRTGEETQYF. In DNA, the CDR3 is TGCAGCTTGTTTCGGACAGGGGAAGAGACCCAGTACTTC. This chain connects TRBV29-1 to TRBJ2-5; 9 bases match TRBD1. This CDR3 has 13 residues. J was trimmed by 3 bases and V by 8 bases; bases with no gene match: 7. The germline V gene encodes CDR1 SQVTM and CDR2 ANQGSEA.

Note on this clonotype: A single base separates this from a much larger clone, so it may be a read error. The J gene is TRBJ1-2, the V gene TRBV11-2; D may be TRBD1 (5 bases). CDR3 length: 12 amino acids. Germline values: CDR1 SGHAT, CDR2 FQNNGV. This CDR3 is CAGSPGAGGYTF. The CDR3 DNA follows: TGTGCCGGCAGCCCCGGGGCGGGTGGCTACACCTTC.

This clonotype was counted ten times or more. This chain uses TRBV5-6 with TRBJ1-2; the match to TRBD1 covers 8 bases. V trimming: 1 base; J trimming: 7 bases; junction bases outside the gene matches: 9. The V gene's germline CDR1 is SGHDT and CDR2 YYEEEE. CDR3 length: 15 amino acids. The CDR3 DNA is TGTGCCAGCAGCTTGCGGGGTACAGGGGGAGCTGGCTACACCTTC. Its protein product is CASSLRGTGGAGYTF.